Described below is a single T cell receptor (beta chain) sequence and its context. V was shortened by 6 bases and J by 8 bases, with 25 bases between the two germline ends. The CDR3 spans 16 residues. CDR1 KGHSH and CDR2 LQKENI come from the germline V gene. This record belongs to a study of blood T cell repertoires in COVID-19. Study-level information: The United States, Italy and Spain were the sources of the acute and convalescent COVID-19 samples. PBMCs, B-cell-depleted T cells, or T cells provided the cDNA or gDNA that made up the material.

Study processing details: Reference gene primers were amplified, and this amplification served to estimate nucleated cell counts. Libraries were prepared by immunoSEQ multiplex PCR; TCRdb keeps only in-frame clonotypes and omits some of them. That table is the source of V, J and clone size, and D and trimming were worked out from the DNA. The sample consists of 150,000 to 200,000 clones, about 90% of them appearing once. V and J are TRBV18 and TRBJ1-1; maybe TRBD1 (5 bases). Sequenced sample: peripheral blood. This receptor was obtained from a man in his fifties with acute or convalescent COVID-19. CDR3 amino acids: CASSPLRGVEGPEAFF. CDR3 nucleotide sequence: TGTGCCAGCTCCCCCCTCCGAGGGGTGGAGGGACCAGAAGCTTTCTTT.